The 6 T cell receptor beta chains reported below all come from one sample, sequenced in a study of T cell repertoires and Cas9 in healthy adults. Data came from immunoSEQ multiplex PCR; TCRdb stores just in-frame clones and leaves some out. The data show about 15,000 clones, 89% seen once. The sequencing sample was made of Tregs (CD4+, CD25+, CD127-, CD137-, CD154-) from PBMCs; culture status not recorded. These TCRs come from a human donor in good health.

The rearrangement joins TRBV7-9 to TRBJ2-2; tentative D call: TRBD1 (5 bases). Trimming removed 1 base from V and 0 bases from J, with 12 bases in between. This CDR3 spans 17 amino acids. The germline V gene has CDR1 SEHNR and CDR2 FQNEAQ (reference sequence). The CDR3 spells CASSLVSDSTNTGELFF. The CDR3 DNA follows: TGTGCCAGCAGCTTAGTATCTGACAGCACGAACACCGGGGAGCTGTTTTTT.

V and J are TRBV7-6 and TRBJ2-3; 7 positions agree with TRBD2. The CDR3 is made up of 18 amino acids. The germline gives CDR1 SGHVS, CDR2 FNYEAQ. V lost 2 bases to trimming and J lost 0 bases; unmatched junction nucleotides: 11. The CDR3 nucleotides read TGTGCCAGCAGCTTACGCCCGGCAAGCGGGGTAAGCACAGATACGCAGTATTTT. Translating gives CASSLRPASGVSTDTQYF.

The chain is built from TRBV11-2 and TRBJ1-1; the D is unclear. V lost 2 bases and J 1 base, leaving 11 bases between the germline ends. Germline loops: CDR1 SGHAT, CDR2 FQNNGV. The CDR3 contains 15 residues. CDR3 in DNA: TGTGCCAGCAGCTTAAGGCAGGCGCCGAACACTGAAGCTTTCTTT. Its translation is CASSLRQAPNTEAFF.

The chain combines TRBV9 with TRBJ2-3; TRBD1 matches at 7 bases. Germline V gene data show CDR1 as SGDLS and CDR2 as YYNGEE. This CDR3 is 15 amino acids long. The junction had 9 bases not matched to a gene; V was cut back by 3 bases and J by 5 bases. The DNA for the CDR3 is TGTGCCAGCAGCGCGCAGGGGGTGCATGAAGATACGCAGTATTTT. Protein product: CASSAQGVHEDTQYF.

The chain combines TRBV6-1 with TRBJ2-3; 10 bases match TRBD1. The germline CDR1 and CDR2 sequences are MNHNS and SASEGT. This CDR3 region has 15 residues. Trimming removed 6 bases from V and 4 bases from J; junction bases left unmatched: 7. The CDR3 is CASRTDRGQADTQYF. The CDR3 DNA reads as TGTGCCAGCAGGACCGACAGGGGGCAGGCAGATACGCAGTATTTT.

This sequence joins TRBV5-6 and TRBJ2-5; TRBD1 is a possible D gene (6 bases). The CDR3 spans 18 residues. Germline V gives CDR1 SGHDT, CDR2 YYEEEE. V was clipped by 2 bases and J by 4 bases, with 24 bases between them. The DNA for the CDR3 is TGTGCCAGCAGCTTTCCCAACCCGGGGACACCAAGAGGAGAGACCCAGTACTTC. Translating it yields CASSFPNPGTPRGETQYF.